Listed below are T cell receptor beta chains from one sample, sequenced in a study of PD-1 blockade in classical Hodgkin lymphoma. Produced via immunoSEQ multiplex PCR; TCRdb's table is partial and in-frame only. This sample yields 15,000 to 20,000 clones, of which roughly 80% are seen a single time; 24% belongs to the top ten. This sample comprised peripheral blood mononuclear cells (PBMCs), obtained at baseline. These receptors were obtained from a human donor with classical Hodgkin lymphoma. The CDR3 runs from the conserved cysteine through the conserved F or W. D genes are given only for firm matches. Clone size is given for some rows only: seen once, a few or many times, or a class if the clone is expanded.

>TRBJ1-1|TRBD1|TRBV28|NA
CASSSSTLTGVNTEAFF
TGTGCCAGCAGTTCCTCGACCCTGACAGGGGTGAACACTGAAGCTTTCTTT
>TRBJ1-3|NA|TRBV30|NA
CAWADRKNTIYF
TGTGCCTGGGCCGACAGGAAAAACACCATATATTTT
>TRBJ1-2|NA|TRBV7-9|NA
CASSFSVNYGYTF
TGTGCCAGCAGCTTTTCGGTGAACTATGGCTACACCTTC
>TRBJ1-4|NA|TRBV25-1|medium-sized
CASSRATNEKLFF
TGTGCCAGCAGTAGAGCAACTAATGAAAAACTGTTTTTT
>TRBJ2-1|NA|TRBV5-1|NA
CASSFSVGNEQFF
TGCGCCAGCAGCTTTTCAGTGGGTAATGAGCAGTTCTTC
>TRBJ1-1|NA|TRBV19|few
CASSIGRAYLTEAFF
TGTGCCAGTAGTATAGGACGGGCCTATCTCACTGAAGCTTTCTTT
>TRBJ2-5|NA|TRBV6-6|NA
CASSYSTLGQETQYF
TGTGCCAGCAGTTATTCGACCCTGGGGCAAGAGACCCAGTACTTC
>TRBJ2-3|NA|TRBV29-1|NA
CSAEEGSALTQYF
TGCAGCGCGGAGGAGGGCTCGGCCCTTACGCAGTATTTT
>TRBJ2-2|TRBD2|TRBV10-1|NA
CASSESIAGVTGELFF
TGCGCCAGCAGTGAGTCCATAGCGGGGGTCACCGGGGAGCTGTTTTTT
>TRBJ2-7|NA|TRBV11-3|NA
CASRSRGETYEQYF
TGTGCCAGCCGATCGCGCGGGGAGACCTACGAGCAGTACTTC
>TRBJ2-1|TRBD2|TRBV5-6|NA
CASSHPGLAGTYNEQFF
TGTGCCAGCAGCCACCCGGGACTAGCGGGAACCTACAATGAGCAGTTCTTC
>TRBJ2-5|TRBD1|TRBV11-2|NA
CASRNWGRGRETQYF
TGTGCCAGCAGAAACTGGGGCAGGGGGCGAGAGACCCAGTACTTC
>TRBJ2-7|TRBD1|TRBV28|once
CASRSIDPGQNFYEQYF
TGTGCCAGCAGGTCAATCGATCCGGGACAGAACTTCTACGAGCAGTACTTC
>TRBJ2-7|TRBD1|TRBV27|NA
CASGTGAREQYF
TGTGCCAGCGGGACAGGGGCTCGCGAGCAGTACTTC
>TRBJ2-6|NA|TRBV6-1|NA
CASSEWGLPPSGANVLTF
TGTGCCAGCAGTGAATGGGGCCTACCCCCGTCTGGGGCCAACGTCCTGACTTTC
>TRBJ1-1|TRBD1|TRBV18|NA
CASSPDRGRMNTEAFF
TGTGCCAGCTCACCAGACAGGGGCCGCATGAACACTGAAGCTTTCTTT
>TRBJ2-3|NA|TRBV6-1|NA
CASSPRQGTDTQYF
TGTGCCAGCAGTCCACGACAGGGCACAGATACGCAGTATTTT
>TRBJ2-5|TRBD2|TRBV19|NA
CASSLDSGRGLETQYF
TGTGCCAGTAGTCTCGATAGCGGGAGAGGGTTGGAGACCCAGTACTTC
>TRBJ2-5|NA|TRBV10-3|NA
CATSEGQETQYF
TGTGCCACCAGCGAGGGGCAAGAGACCCAGTACTTC
>TRBJ2-2|TRBD1|TRBV28|NA
CASSLWQGAVYTGELFF
TGTGCCAGCAGTTTATGGCAGGGGGCCGTATACACCGGGGAGCTGTTTTTT
>TRBJ1-4|TRBD1|TRBV18|NA
CASSSTGGTNEKLFF
TGTGCCAGCTCCTCGACAGGGGGCACTAATGAAAAACTGTTTTTT
>TRBJ2-1|TRBD2|TRBV14|NA
CASNQVAGDNEQFF
TGTGCCAGCAACCAGGTAGCGGGGGACAATGAGCAGTTCTTC
>TRBJ1-2|TRBD1|TRBV25-1|NA
CASSPRALPGQGTGYTF
TGTGCCAGCAGCCCCCGTGCCCTGCCCGGACAGGGGACTGGCTACACCTTC
>TRBJ2-3|NA|TRBV27|NA
CASTLGGTQYF
TGTGCCAGTACTCTTGGGGGCACGCAGTATTTT
>TRBJ2-1|NA|TRBV5-5|NA
CASSISIKSYNEQFF
TGTGCCAGCAGCATCTCTATTAAGTCCTACAATGAGCAGTTCTTC
>TRBJ2-7|TRBD1|TRBV18|NA
CASSPPWDRAYEQYF
TGTGCCAGCTCACCACCGTGGGACAGGGCGTACGAGCAGTACTTC
>TRBJ2-7|NA|TRBV10-3|NA
CATSAGISSYEQYF
TGTGCCACGAGCGCGGGTATAAGCTCCTACGAGCAGTACTTC
>TRBJ1-4|NA|TRBV14|medium-sized
CASRSSGDEKLFF
TGTGCCAGCAGATCCAGTGGTGATGAAAAACTGTTTTTT
>TRBJ2-7|TRBD1|TRBV6-1|NA
CASSDGRDRAQTYEQYF
TGTGCCAGCAGTGACGGACGAGACAGGGCACAAACCTACGAGCAGTACTTC
>TRBJ2-7|TRBD1|TRBV9|once
CASSVAVDREDEQYF
TGTGCCAGCAGCGTAGCTGTGGACAGGGAGGACGAGCAGTACTTC
>TRBJ2-7|TRBD2|TRBV15|NA
CATSRDAGRVSEQYF
TGTGCCACCAGCAGAGATGCCGGGAGGGTAAGCGAGCAGTACTTC
>TRBJ2-7|TRBD2|TRBV11-3|NA
CASSWGLAGGFVEQYF
TGTGCCAGCAGCTGGGGACTAGCGGGAGGGTTCGTCGAGCAGTACTTC
>TRBJ2-3|NA|TRBV12-2|few
CASRLPRTGPWTDTQYF
TGTGCAAGTCGCTTACCACGGACAGGGCCCTGGACAGATACGCAGTATTTT
>TRBJ1-1|TRBD1|TRBV29-1|NA
CSIDTRTTNRGHEAFF
TGCAGCATTGATACCCGTACAACCAACAGGGGACATGAAGCTTTCTTT
>TRBJ2-5|NA|TRBV5-1|once
CASSLDGETQYF
TGCGCCAGCAGCTTGGACGGTGAGACCCAGTACTTC
>TRBJ1-4|NA|TRBV30|NA
CAWSRTFNEKLFF
TGTGCCTGGAGTCGGACGTTTAATGAAAAACTGTTTTTT
>TRBJ1-5|NA|TRBV2|once
CASSERGGVGNQPQHF
TGTGCCAGCAGTGAAAGGGGGGGTGTGGGCAATCAGCCCCAGCATTTT
>TRBJ2-5|TRBD2|TRBV11-3|NA
CASSLGTAGGTGETQYF
TGTGCCAGCAGCTTAGGTACTGCGGGGGGAACCGGAGAGACCCAGTACTTC
>TRBJ2-1|NA|TRBV6-1|NA
CASSDPRDTPSYNEQFF
TGTGCCAGCAGTGACCCAAGGGACACTCCCTCCTACAATGAGCAGTTCTTC
>TRBJ2-7|TRBD1|TRBV4-1|once
CASSQGGQGAYYEQYF
TGCGCCAGCAGCCAAGGGGGTCAGGGGGCTTACTACGAGCAGTACTTC
>TRBJ1-5|NA|TRBV6-5|NA
CASSYGTEQHF
TGTGCCAGCAGTTATGGGACCGAACAGCATTTT
>TRBJ1-1|NA|TRBV4-1|NA
CASSQESGPTRVVGGAFF
TGCGCCAGCAGCCAAGAATCAGGCCCCACAAGAGTGGTTGGGGGAGCTTTCTTT
>TRBJ1-3|NA|TRBV2|few
CASSDRGADLSGNTIYF
TGTGCCAGCAGTGATCGGGGAGCGGACCTCTCTGGAAACACCATATATTTT
>TRBJ2-3|NA|TRBV10-3|NA
CAISEGLNTDTQYF
TGTGCCATCAGTGAAGGACTTAACACAGATACGCAGTATTTT
>TRBJ2-1|TRBD2|TRBV5-1|NA
CASSQSGGPNNEQFF
TGCGCCAGCAGTCAAAGCGGGGGCCCTAACAATGAGCAGTTCTTC
>TRBJ2-7|NA|TRBV5-6|NA
CASSPTRGKQYF
TGTGCCAGCAGCCCGACTCGGGGGAAGCAGTACTTC
>TRBJ1-2|NA|TRBV5-1|once
CASSWTVDGVWSYTF
TGCGCCAGCAGCTGGACGGTGGATGGGGTATGGAGCTACACCTTC
>TRBJ2-3|TRBD2|TRBV27|NA
CASSWAGDGADTQYF
TGTGCCAGCAGTTGGGCGGGAGACGGGGCAGATACGCAGTATTTT
>TRBJ1-5|TRBD1|TRBV11-2|NA
CASSPGQGSRQPQHF
TGTGCCAGCAGCCCGGGACAGGGGTCGCGTCAGCCCCAGCATTTT
>TRBJ1-1|NA|TRBV14|NA
CASSQSLSTEAFF
TGTGCCAGCAGCCAGTCATTGAGCACTGAAGCTTTCTTT
>TRBJ2-5|NA|TRBV10-3|NA
CASTGTIKETQYF
TGTGCCTCTACCGGGACCATAAAAGAGACCCAGTACTTC
>TRBJ2-2|NA|TRBV7-3|NA
CASSWGLNTGELFF
TGTGCCAGCAGCTGGGGGTTAAACACCGGGGAGCTGTTTTTT
>TRBJ1-1|TRBD1|TRBV2|NA
CASSAQVTGVIVTEAFF
TGTGCCAGCAGTGCCCAAGTGACAGGGGTGATAGTCACTGAAGCTTTCTTT
>TRBJ2-5|TRBD1|TRBV29-1|NA
CSAPTGMGTQYF
TGCAGCGCCCCGACAGGGATGGGGACCCAGTACTTC